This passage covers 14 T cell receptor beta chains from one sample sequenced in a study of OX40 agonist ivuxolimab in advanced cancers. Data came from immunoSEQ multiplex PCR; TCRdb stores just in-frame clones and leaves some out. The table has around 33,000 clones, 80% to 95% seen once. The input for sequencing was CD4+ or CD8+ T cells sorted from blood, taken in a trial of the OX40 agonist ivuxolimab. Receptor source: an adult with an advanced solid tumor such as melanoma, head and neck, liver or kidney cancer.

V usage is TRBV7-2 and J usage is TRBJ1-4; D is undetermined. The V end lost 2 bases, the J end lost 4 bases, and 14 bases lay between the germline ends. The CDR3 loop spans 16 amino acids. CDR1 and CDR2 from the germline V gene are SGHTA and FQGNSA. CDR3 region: CASSLSPPDNNEKLFF. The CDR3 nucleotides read TGTGCCAGCAGCTTATCGCCCCCAGATAATAATGAAAAACTGTTTTTT.

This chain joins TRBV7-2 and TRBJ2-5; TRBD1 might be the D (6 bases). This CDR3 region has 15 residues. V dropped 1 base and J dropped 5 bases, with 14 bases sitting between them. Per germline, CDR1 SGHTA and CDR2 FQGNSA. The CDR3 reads CASSLVARGSETQYF. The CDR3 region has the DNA TGTGCCAGCAGCTTAGTGGCCAGGGGCTCGGAGACCCAGTACTTC.

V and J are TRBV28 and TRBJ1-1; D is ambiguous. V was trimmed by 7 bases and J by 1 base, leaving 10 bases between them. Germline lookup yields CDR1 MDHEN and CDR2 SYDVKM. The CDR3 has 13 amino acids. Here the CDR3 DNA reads TGTGCCAGCATAGGTGGCCAGAACACTGAAGCTTTCTTT. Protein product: CASIGGQNTEAFF.

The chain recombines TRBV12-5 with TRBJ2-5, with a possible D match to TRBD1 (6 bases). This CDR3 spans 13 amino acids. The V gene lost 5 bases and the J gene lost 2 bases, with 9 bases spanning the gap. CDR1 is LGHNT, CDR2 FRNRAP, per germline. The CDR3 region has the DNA TGTGCTAGTGGTCCCGGACAGCAAGAGACCCAGTACTTC. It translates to CASGPGQQETQYF.

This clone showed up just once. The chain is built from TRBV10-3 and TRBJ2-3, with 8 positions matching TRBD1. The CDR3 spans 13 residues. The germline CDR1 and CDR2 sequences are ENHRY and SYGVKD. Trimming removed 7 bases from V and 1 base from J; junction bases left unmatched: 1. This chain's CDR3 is CAITGGGTDTQYF. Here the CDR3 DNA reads TGTGCCATCACAGGGGGCGGCACAGATACGCAGTATTTT.

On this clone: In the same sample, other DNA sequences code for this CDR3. The CDR3 DNA reads TGTGCCACCCACCCCAGGGGGCGGAGCAATCAGCCCCAGCATTTT. Translating gives CATHPRGRSNQPQHF. The genes are TRBV28 and TRBJ1-5, with 8 bases fitting TRBD1. The CDR3 totals 15 residues. In germline, CDR1 is MDHEN, CDR2 SYDVKM. The junction had 9 bases not matched to a gene; V was cut back by 10 bases and J by 1 base.

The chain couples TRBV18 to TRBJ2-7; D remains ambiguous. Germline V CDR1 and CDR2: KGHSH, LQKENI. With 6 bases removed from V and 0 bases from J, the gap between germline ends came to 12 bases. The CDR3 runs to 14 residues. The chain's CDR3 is CASSLIHSSYEQYF. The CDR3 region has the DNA TGTGCCAGCTCGCTTATACATAGCTCCTACGAGCAGTACTTC.

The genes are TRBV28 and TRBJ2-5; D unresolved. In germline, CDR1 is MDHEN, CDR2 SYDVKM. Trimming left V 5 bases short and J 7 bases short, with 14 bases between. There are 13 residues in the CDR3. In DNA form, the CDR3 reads TGTGCCAGCAGTCCCCCGGCCCCAGGGACCCAGTACTTC. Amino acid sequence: CASSPPAPGTQYF.

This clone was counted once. The CDR3 here is CASSATGQIYEQYF. In DNA form, the CDR3 reads TGTGCCAGCAGCGCTACGGGACAGATCTACGAGCAGTACTTC. V and J are TRBV28 and TRBJ2-7, with 7 bases matching TRBD1. The CDR3 length is 14 residues. CDR1 is MDHEN, CDR2 SYDVKM, per germline. The V and J ends lost 6 bases and 3 bases, in that order; junction bases with no gene match: 8.

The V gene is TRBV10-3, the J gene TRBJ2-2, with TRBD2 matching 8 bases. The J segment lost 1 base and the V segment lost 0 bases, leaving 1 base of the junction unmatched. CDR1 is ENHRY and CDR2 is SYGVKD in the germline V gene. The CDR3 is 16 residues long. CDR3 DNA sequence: TGTGCCATCAGTGAGTCAAGCGGGAGGAACACCGGGGAGCTGTTTTTT. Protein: CAISESSGRNTGELFF.

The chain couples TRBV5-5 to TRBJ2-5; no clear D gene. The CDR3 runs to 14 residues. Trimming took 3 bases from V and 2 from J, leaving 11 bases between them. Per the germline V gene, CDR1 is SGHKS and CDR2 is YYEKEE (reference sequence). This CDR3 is CASSSLDRQETQYF. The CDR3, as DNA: TGTGCCAGCAGCTCACTGGACCGTCAAGAGACCCAGTACTTC.

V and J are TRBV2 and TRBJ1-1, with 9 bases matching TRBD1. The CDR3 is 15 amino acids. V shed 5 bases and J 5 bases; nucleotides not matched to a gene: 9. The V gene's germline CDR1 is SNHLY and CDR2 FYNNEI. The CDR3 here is CASSLTRGTGTEAFF. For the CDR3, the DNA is TGTGCCAGCAGTCTTACACGTGGGACAGGGACTGAAGCTTTCTTT.

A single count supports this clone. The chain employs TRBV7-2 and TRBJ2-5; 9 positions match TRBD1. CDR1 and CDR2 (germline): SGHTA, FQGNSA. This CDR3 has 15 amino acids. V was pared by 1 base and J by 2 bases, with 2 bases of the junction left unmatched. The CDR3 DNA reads TGTGCCAGCAGCTTAGTGGGGACAGGGCAAGAGACCCAGTACTTC. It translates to CASSLVGTGQETQYF.

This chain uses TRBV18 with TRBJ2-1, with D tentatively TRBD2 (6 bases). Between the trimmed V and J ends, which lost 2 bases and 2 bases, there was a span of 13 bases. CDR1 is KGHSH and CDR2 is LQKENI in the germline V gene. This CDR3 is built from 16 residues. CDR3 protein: CASSPNSGAAYNEQFF. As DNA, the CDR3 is TGTGCCAGCTCACCAAATAGCGGAGCGGCCTACAATGAGCAGTTCTTC.